This TCR beta chain comes out of a study of T-cell reconstitution after alpha-beta-depleted transplantation in children listed by TCRdb under 2016. Regarding the study in general: Using TCR repertoire profiling, the study followed T-cell immune reconstitution in a quantitative way in children after TCRalphabeta/CD19-depleted allogeneic hematopoietic cell transplantation.

Looking up the germline V gene (reference sequence) yields CDR1 MNHEY and CDR2 SMNVEV. Compared with germline, V lacks 6 bases and J lacks 5 bases; bases without a gene match: 12. From cysteine to phenylalanine, the CDR3 is 15 amino acids long. The read is trimmed to its CDR3 DNA, 45 bases read in frame from base 1. This sample's treatment or condition label indicates: allogeneic hematopoietic cell transplantation with graft depleted of TCRalphabeta T cells and CD19 B cells. Transplant recipients were children who received TCRalphabeta/CD19-depleted allogeneic hematopoietic cell grafts. Receptor libraries were prepared by PCR. These reads were obtained on an Illumina HiSeq 2500. TCR library preparation used molecular barcoding, with unique molecular identifiers applied to normalize quantification of the TCRbeta repertoire. The public sequencing data were trimmed at Q25 with fastp and processed into clonotypes with MiXCR by TCRdb, which kept only in-frame beta chains. Entries that share a CDR3 protein sequence are merged under the most common genes and DNA. The sample yields around 800,000 distinct CDR3 sequences; 15% to 20% were counted once. 5% of the sample goes to the ten largest clones.

In its sample, this clonotype was seen a few times. No cognate antigen has been identified for it. Base qualities are not recorded, but no much larger clone differs from it by a single base. What the research found in general, with its limitations: The frequencies of hyperexpanded clones fell over the following months, and after one year, T-cell counts and TCRbeta diversity were mostly attributed to newly produced T cells. In some patients, the high TCRbeta diversity seen at day 60 was put down to recipient T cells and intrathymic progenitors that had survived conditioning. The apparently early alphabetaT-cell count recovery about two months after transplant was reportedly dependent on only several hundred rapidly expanded clones derived from non-depleted graft cells.

The sequenced sample was PBMCs, mostly from graft donor cells, obtained 360 days after TCRalphabeta/CD19-depleted stem cell transplant. The chain joins TRBV27 to TRBJ2-5; 7 middle bases align to TRBD2. The receptor comes from a male patient under 18 who had a stem cell transplant for acute lymphoblastic leukemia, so the T cells may come from the graft donor. The CDR3 in this case is CASRPRTRGRETQYF. The DNA is as follows: TGTGCCAGCAGACCCCGGACTAGAGGCAGGGAGACCCAGTACTTC.